This entry lists 20 T cell receptor beta chains sequenced from one sample in a study of beta chain features in type 1 diabetes. The entirety of the isolated RNA underwent reverse transcription, so expressed TCRB transcripts were sequenced. Profiling relied on immunoSEQ multiplex PCR, and the TCRdb table lists in-frame clones only, not all of them. This table holds 600,000 to 650,000 clones, roughly a sixth found once. Sequencing was done on a sample of naive CD4+ T cells from blood. The receptor set was obtained from a man between 18 and 35 years old in good health.

This clone was counted between two and nine times. The rearrangement uses TRBV7-2 and TRBJ2-7; 12 bases match TRBD1. Trimming cost V 4 bases and J 6 bases; bases outside gene matches: 7. The germline V gene has CDR1 SGHTA and CDR2 FQGNSA. The CDR3 covers 15 residues. The CDR3 DNA sequence: TGTGCCAGCAGCTACTTTGGGACAGGGGGCGTCGAGCAGTACTTC. Its protein product is CASSYFGTGGVEQYF.

The gene calls are TRBV7-3 and TRBJ2-2; 8 nucleotides match TRBD1. V shed 5 bases and J 5 bases; nucleotides not matched to a gene: 7. CDR1 and CDR2 from the germline V gene are SGHTA and FQGTGA. This CDR3 has 15 residues. The CDR3: CASSAVGDRTGELFF. The CDR3 bases are TGTGCCAGCAGCGCAGTTGGGGACAGGACCGGGGAGCTGTTTTTT.

The chain uses TRBV10-2 and TRBJ2-3; D is ambiguous. Germline CDR1 is WSHSY and CDR2 is SAAADI. The CDR3 has 16 residues. The V gene lost 0 bases and the J gene lost 6 bases, with 16 bases spanning the gap. CDR3 in amino acids: CASSESDPRWWDTQYF. The CDR3 DNA reads as TGCGCCAGCAGTGAGTCGGACCCCAGGTGGTGGGATACGCAGTATTTT.

The chain joins TRBV28 to TRBJ1-2, with no clear D. The germline V and J ends were trimmed by 6 bases and 4 bases, with 15 bases remaining between them. Germline V CDR1 and CDR2: MDHEN, SYDVKM. The CDR3 covers 14 residues. The CDR3 DNA reads as TGTGCCAGCAGCCTCAGACTAAGGGCCTATGGCTACACCTTC. Translation: CASSLRLRAYGYTF.

The gene calls are TRBV6-6 and TRBJ1-2; the D gene is possibly TRBD1 (6 bases). In germline, CDR1 is MNHNY, CDR2 SVGAGI (reference sequence). V lost 2 bases and J 8 bases, leaving 9 bases between the germline ends. CDR3 length equals 12 residues. CDR3 in amino acids: CASSYRGEGYTF. The CDR3 DNA is TGTGCCAGCAGTTACAGGGGGGAAGGCTACACCTTC.

The chain links TRBV5-4 to TRBJ2-5, with TRBD1 identical over 11 bases. This CDR3 has 14 residues. With V trimmed by 4 bases and J by 5 bases, 4 bases remained unmatched. Germline V gives CDR1 SGHNT, CDR2 YYREEE (reference sequence). In DNA, the CDR3 is TGTGCCAGCAGCACAGGGACAGGGGGGGAGACCCAGTACTTC. This sequence encodes CASSTGTGGETQYF.

This clone has just a few counts. The genes are TRBV28 and TRBJ2-5; D may be TRBD1 (6 bases). Germline lookup yields CDR1 MDHEN and CDR2 SYDVKM. Trimming removed 10 bases from V and 1 base from J, with 10 bases in between. The CDR3 totals 12 residues. The CDR3 region is CANSRGQETQYF. Here the CDR3 DNA reads TGTGCCAACAGCAGGGGCCAAGAGACCCAGTACTTC.

This clone has only a few counts. This chain's CDR3 is CASSLLGEISYNEQFF. CDR3 DNA: TGTGCCAGCAGCTTGTTAGGGGAGATCTCCTACAATGAGCAGTTCTTC. This chain links TRBV5-6 with TRBJ2-1, with D possibly being TRBD1 or TRBD2 (5 bases each). This CDR3 comprises 16 residues. With 1 base removed from V and 0 bases from J, the gap between germline ends came to 11 bases. CDR1 is SGHDT, CDR2 YYEEEE, per germline.

V and J are TRBV5-4 and TRBJ2-6, with 10 bases lining up with TRBD1. The ends lost 5 bases at V and 1 base at J; junction bases unmatched: 12. Germline V lookup: CDR1 SGHNT, CDR2 YYREEE (reference sequence). CDR3 length equals 19 residues. CDR3 bases: TGTGCCAGCAGAAACCCGGTTGGGACAGGGGTGTCTGGGGCCAACGTCCTGACTTTC. The encoded protein is CASRNPVGTGVSGANVLTF.

The V gene is TRBV5-6, the J gene TRBJ2-4; D unclear. The CDR3 sequence is 16 residues long. The ends were cut back, 0 bases at V and 1 base at J, with 11 bases in the middle. Germline V gene sequence: CDR1 SGHDT, CDR2 YYEEEE. CDR3 amino acids: CASSLAGIAAKNIQYF. The CDR3 DNA reads as TGTGCCAGCAGCTTGGCTGGGATAGCCGCCAAAAACATTCAGTACTTC.

This clone was seen a handful of times. The chain couples TRBV7-9 to TRBJ1-1; a weak D match, TRBD1 (5 bases). CDR3 length: 11 residues. The germline V gene encodes CDR1 SEHNR and CDR2 FQNEAQ (reference sequence). The V end was cut by 5 bases, the J end by 8 bases, with 9 bases between. The CDR3 DNA reads TGTGCCAGCAGCCCCGGGGGAGAAGCTTTCTTT. This sequence encodes CASSPGGEAFF.

The gene calls are TRBV7-2 and TRBJ2-7; 13 positions match TRBD2. The V gene's germline CDR1 is SGHTA and CDR2 FQGNSA. J lost 7 bases, V lost 4 bases, and 13 bases had no gene match. The CDR3 totals 17 residues. The CDR3 DNA follows: TGTGCCAGCAGCTCTAGGACTAGCGGGAGTTGGGACTTTGAGCAGTACTTC. Translation gives CASSSRTSGSWDFEQYF. Using reference TRBV7-2 and TRBJ2-7 for the parts outside the CDR3, the full variable domain is GAGVSQSPSNKVTEKGKDVELRCDPISGHTALYWYRQSLGQGLEFLIYFQGNSAPDKSGLPSDRFSAERTGGSVSTLTIQRTQQEDSAVYLCASSSRTSGSWDFEQYFGPGTRLTVT.

This clone was recorded many times. J is TRBJ2-1 and V is TRBV7-9; D possibly matches TRBD1 or TRBD2 (5 bases each). The CDR3 spans 17 residues. CDR1 and CDR2 from the germline V gene are SEHNR and FQNEAQ (reference sequence). The V end lost 5 bases, the J end lost 7 bases, and 24 bases lay between the germline ends. The CDR3 spells CASSPHPVEGHQNEQFF. The CDR3 bases are TGTGCCAGCAGCCCTCATCCCGTTGAGGGGCACCAGAATGAGCAGTTCTTC.

The CDR3 reads CASSFGTSNVEQYF. The CDR3 nucleotides are TGTGCCAGCAGTTTCGGGACTAGTAATGTAGAGCAGTACTTC. V usage is TRBV27 and J usage is TRBJ2-7; 8 bases fit TRBD2. CDR1 and CDR2 (germline): MNHEY, SMNVEV (reference sequence). V dropped 3 bases and J dropped 7; count of bases not matched to a gene: 8. This CDR3 spans 14 amino acids.

The chain uses TRBV9 and TRBJ1-1, with D uncertain. Germline assignment: CDR1 SGDLS and CDR2 YYNGEE. The CDR3 covers 12 residues. V gave up 0 bases and J gave up 1 base, with 1 base separating them. CDR3 loop: CASSVENTEAFF. The CDR3, as DNA: TGTGCCAGCAGCGTAGAGAACACTGAAGCTTTCTTT. Full variable domain (missing parts from reference TRBV9 and TRBJ1-1): DSGVTQTPKHLITATGQRVTLRCSPRSGDLSVYWYQQSLDQGLQFLIQYYNGEERAKGNILERFSAQQFPDLHSELNLSSLELGDSALYFCASSVENTEAFFGQGTRLTVV.

The genes are TRBV6-7 and TRBJ2-1; perhaps TRBD2 as D (6 bases). TRBV6-7 is filed as an ORF, its function uncertain. This CDR3 region has 15 residues. V lost 4 bases to trimming and J lost 6 bases, with 16 bases between them. This chain's CDR3 is CASSSPGRTFNEQFF. The CDR3 DNA follows: TGTGCCAGCAGTTCCCCAGGGAGGACTTTCAATGAGCAGTTCTTC.

The chain employs TRBV7-6 and TRBJ2-2; 7 bases are a match to TRBD1. Losses at the gene ends were 0 bases for V and 1 base for J; bases not matched to a gene: 2. CDR3 size: 16 residues. The germline gives CDR1 SGHVS, CDR2 FNYEAQ. The CDR3 loop is CASSLAGTVNTGELFF. The CDR3 nucleotides read TGTGCCAGCAGCTTAGCGGGGACAGTGAACACCGGGGAGCTGTTTTTT. Full variable domain (missing parts from reference TRBV7-6 and TRBJ2-2): GAGVSQSPRYKVTKRGQDVALRCDPISGHVSLYWYRQALGQGPEFLTYFNYEAQQDKSGLPNDRFSAERPEGSISTLTIQRTEQRDSAMYRCASSLAGTVNTGELFFGEGSRLTVL.

The V and J genes are TRBV4-1 and TRBJ1-3, with 9 bases fitting TRBD1. The length of the CDR3 is 15 residues. The ends lost 4 bases at V and 2 bases at J; junction bases unmatched: 3. Germline assignment: CDR1 MGHRA and CDR2 YSYEKL. The CDR3 nucleotides read TGCGCCAGCAGCCGAGGGACAGGGACTGGAAACACCATATATTTT. It codes for CASSRGTGTGNTIYF.

About this clone itself: Additional DNA sequences in this sample encode the identical CDR3. This rearrangement joins TRBV5-1 to TRBJ2-5, with D maybe TRBD1 (5 bases). The V and J ends lost 2 bases and 5 bases respectively, with 10 bases between them. Germline-derived CDR1 and CDR2 are SGHRS and YFSETQ. This CDR3 has 13 amino acids. CDR3 in DNA: TGCGCCAGCAGCTTCTCAGGGTCCGAGACCCAGTACTTC. Encoded protein: CASSFSGSETQYF.

This clone was counted between two and nine times. The chain recombines TRBV9 with TRBJ2-7; the D is unclear. V shed 4 bases and J shed 0 bases, with 11 bases lying between them. CDR3 length: 14 residues. Germline CDR1 SGDLS, CDR2 YYNGEE. Here the CDR3 DNA reads TGTGCCAGCAGCCCTCTAAGCGCCTCCTACGAGCAGTACTTC. This translates into CASSPLSASYEQYF.